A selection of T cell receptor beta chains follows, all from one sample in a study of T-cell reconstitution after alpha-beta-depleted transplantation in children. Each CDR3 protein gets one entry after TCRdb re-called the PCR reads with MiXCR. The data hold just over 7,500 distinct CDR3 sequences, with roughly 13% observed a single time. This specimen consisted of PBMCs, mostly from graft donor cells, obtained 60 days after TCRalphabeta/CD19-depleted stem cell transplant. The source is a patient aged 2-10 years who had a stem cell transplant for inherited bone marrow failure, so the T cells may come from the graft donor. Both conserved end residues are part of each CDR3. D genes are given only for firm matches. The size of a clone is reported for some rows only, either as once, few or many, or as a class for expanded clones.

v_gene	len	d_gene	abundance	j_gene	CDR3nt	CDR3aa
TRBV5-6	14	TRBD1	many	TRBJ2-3	TGTGCCAGCAGCGGGACAGGGTACACAGATACGCAGTATTTT	CASSGTGYTDTQYF
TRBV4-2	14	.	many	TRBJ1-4	TGTGCCAGCAGCCCGGGGGTCAGTTATGAAAAACTGTTTTTT	CASSPGVSYEKLFF
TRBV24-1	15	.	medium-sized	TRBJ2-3	TGTGCCACCAGTGATCCCACGGGACTTACAGATACGCAGTATTTT	CATSDPTGLTDTQYF
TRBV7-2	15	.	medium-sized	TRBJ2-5	TGTGCCAGCAGCTTGCTTTTGGGACTCCAAGAGACCCAGTACTTC	CASSLLLGLQETQYF
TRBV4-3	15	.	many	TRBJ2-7	TGCGCCAGCAGCCACGCTCAGGACAGAACCTACGAGCAGTACTTC	CASSHAQDRTYEQYF
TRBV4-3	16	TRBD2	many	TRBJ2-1	TGCGCCAGCAGCCAAGCACTAGCGGGGGGGAACAATGAGCAGTTCTTC	CASSQALAGGNNEQFF
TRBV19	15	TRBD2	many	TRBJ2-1	TGTGCCAGTAATAATCTCGGGGGGTCCTACAATGAGCAGTTCTTC	CASNNLGGSYNEQFF
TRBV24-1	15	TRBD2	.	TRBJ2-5	TGTGCCACCAGTGATGGTAGCGGGCCACAAGAGACCCAGTACTTC	CATSDGSGPQETQYF
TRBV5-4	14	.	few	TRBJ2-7	TGTGCCAGCAGCTTGTGGCAATACTCCTACGAGCAGTACTTC	CASSLWQYSYEQYF
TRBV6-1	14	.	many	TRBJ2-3	TGTGCCAGCAGCATGCTAACTCCCACAGATACGCAGTATTTT	CASSMLTPTDTQYF
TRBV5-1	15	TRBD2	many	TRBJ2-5	TGCGCCAGCAGCTTGGAGGGACTAGCGGTAGAGACCCAGTACTTC	CASSLEGLAVETQYF
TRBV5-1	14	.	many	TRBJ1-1	TGCGCCAGCAGCTTGAGGGCGGCGGACACTGAAGCTTTCTTT	CASSLRAADTEAFF
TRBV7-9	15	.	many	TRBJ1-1	TGTGCCAGCAGCTCCAGGGGTATGGTGAACACTGAAGCTTTCTTT	CASSSRGMVNTEAFF
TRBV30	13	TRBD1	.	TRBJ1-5	TGTGCCTGGAGTTGGGACAGGGGTCAGCCCCAGCATTTT	CAWSWDRGQPQHF
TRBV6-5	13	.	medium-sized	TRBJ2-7	TGTGCCACCGACCGTGACACCGCCCGGGAGCAGTACTTC	CATDRDTAREQYF
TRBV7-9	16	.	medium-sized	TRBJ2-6	TGTGCCAGCAGCTTATCGGGTCCCGCTGGGGCCAACGTCCTGACTTTC	CASSLSGPAGANVLTF
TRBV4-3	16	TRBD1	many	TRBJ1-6	TGCGCCAGCAGCCAAGAAGCCGGGACAGGGTACTCACCCCTCCACTTT	CASSQEAGTGYSPLHF
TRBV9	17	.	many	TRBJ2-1	TGTGCCAGCAGCTCTCGACTGGATATAAGTGCCTACAATGAGCAGTTCTTC	CASSSRLDISAYNEQFF
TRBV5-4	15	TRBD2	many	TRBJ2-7	TGTGCCAGCAGCCCAAGGACTAGCGGGACAGGCGAGCAGTACTTC	CASSPRTSGTGEQYF
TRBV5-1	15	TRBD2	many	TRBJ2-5	TGCGCCAGCAGCTCACTAGCGGGAGAATGGGAGACCCAGTACTTC	CASSSLAGEWETQYF
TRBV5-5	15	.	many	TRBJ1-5	TGTGCCAGCAGCTTGGTTCAGGGGAGCAATCAGCCCCAGCATTTT	CASSLVQGSNQPQHF
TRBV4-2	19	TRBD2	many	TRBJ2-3	TGTGCCAGCAGCCAAGAGGTGATAGCGGGGGAACTTAGCACAGATACGCAGTATTTT	CASSQEVIAGELSTDTQYF
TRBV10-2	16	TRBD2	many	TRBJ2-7	TGCGCCAGCAGCTACCTTCTAGCGGGAGGGCTCTACGAGCAGTACTTC	CASSYLLAGGLYEQYF
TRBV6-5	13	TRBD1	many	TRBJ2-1	TGTGCCAGCAGTTCCACCGGGACAGGCTCGCAGTTCTTC	CASSSTGTGSQFF
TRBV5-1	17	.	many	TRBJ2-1	TGCGCCAGCAGCTACGGGACCTCAGCGCTCTCCTACAATGAGCAGTTCTTC	CASSYGTSALSYNEQFF
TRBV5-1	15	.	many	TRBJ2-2	TGCGCCAGCAGCTTTTATGTCTTGGGGACCGGGGAGCTGTTTTTT	CASSFYVLGTGELFF
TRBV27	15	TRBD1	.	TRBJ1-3	TGTGCCAGCAGTTTACGACAGGGGAAGGGAATACCCATATATTTT	CASSLRQGKGIPIYF
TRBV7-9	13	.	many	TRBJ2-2	TGTGCCAGCAGCTTACAGACGGCCGGGGAGCTGTTTTTT	CASSLQTAGELFF
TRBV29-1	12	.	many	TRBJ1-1	TGCAGCGTAGGGACTGCGAACACTGAAGCTTTCTTT	CSVGTANTEAFF
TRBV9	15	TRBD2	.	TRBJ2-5	TGTGCCAGCAGCTTCCGTTCTAGCGGGCAAGAGACCCAGTACTTC	CASSFRSSGQETQYF
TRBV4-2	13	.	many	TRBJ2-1	TGTGCCAGCAGCCAAGATAGGAACAATGAGCAGTTCTTC	CASSQDRNNEQFF
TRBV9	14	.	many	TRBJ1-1	TGTGCCAGCAGCGCACAGGGCGGAGGGACTGAAGCTTTCTTT	CASSAQGGGTEAFF
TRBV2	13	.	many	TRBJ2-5	TGTGCCAGCAGTGTGGTCAGGAAAGAGACCCAGTACTTC	CASSVVRKETQYF